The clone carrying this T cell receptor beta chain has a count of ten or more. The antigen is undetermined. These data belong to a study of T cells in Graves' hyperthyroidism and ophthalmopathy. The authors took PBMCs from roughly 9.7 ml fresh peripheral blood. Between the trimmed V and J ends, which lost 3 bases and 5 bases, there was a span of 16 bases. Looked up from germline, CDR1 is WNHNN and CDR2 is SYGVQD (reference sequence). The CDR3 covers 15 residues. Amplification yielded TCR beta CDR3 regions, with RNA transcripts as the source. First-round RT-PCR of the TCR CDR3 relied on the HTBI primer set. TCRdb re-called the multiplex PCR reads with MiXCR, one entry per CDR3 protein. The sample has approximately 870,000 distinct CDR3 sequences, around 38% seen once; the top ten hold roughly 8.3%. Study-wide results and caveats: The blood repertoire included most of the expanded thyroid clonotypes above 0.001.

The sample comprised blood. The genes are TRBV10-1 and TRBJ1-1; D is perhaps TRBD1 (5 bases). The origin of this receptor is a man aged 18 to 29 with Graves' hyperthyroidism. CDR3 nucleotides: TGCGCCAGCAGTGATCCGGGGCGCAGTTGGACTGAAGCTTTCTTT. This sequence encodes CASSDPGRSWTEAFF.